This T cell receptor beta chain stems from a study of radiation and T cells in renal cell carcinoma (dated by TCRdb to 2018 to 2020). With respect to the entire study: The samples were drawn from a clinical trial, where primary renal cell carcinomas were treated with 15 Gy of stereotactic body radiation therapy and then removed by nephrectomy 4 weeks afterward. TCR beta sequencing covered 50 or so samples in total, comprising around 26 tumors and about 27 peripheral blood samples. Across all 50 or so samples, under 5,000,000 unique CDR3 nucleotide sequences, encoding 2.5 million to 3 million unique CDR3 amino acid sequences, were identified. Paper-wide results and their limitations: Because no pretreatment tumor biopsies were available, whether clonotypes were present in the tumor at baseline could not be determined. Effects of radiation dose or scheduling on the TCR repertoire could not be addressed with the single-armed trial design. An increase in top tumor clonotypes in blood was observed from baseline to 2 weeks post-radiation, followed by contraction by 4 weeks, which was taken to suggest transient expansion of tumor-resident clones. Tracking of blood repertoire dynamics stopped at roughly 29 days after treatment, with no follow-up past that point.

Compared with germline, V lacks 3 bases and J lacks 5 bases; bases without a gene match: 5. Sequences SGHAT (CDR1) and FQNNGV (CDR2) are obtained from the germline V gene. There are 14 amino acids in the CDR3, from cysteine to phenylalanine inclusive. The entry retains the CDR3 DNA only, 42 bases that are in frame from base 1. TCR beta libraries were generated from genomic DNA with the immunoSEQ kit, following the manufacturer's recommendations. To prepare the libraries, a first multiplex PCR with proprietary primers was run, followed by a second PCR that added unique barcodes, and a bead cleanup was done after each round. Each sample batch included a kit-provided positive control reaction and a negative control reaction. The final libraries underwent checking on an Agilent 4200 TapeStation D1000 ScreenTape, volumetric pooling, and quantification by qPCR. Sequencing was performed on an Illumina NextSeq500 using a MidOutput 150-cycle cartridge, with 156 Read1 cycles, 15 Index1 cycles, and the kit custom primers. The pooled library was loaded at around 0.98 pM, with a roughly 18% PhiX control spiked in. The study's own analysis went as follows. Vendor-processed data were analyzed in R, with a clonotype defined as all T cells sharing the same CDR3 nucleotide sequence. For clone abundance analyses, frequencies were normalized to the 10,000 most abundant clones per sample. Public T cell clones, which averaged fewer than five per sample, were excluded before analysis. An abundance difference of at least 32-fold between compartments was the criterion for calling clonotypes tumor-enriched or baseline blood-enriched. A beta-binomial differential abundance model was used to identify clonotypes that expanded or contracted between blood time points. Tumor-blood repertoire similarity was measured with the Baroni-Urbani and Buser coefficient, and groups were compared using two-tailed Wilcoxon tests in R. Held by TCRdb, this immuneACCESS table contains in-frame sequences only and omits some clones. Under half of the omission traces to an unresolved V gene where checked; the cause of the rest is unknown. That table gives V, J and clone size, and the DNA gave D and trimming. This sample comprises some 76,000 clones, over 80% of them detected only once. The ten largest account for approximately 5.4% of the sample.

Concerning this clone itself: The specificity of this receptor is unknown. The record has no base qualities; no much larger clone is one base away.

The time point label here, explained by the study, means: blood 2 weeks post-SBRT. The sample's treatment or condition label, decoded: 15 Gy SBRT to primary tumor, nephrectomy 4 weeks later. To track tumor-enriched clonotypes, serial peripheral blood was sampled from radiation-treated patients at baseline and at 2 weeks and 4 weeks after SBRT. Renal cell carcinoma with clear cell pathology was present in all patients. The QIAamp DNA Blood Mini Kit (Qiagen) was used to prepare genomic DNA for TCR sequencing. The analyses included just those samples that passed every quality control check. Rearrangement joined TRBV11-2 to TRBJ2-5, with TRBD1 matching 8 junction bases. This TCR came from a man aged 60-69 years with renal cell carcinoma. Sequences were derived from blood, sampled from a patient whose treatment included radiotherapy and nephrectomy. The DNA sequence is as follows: TGTGCCAGCAGCTTCAGGGGGCGCGGGGAGACCCAGTACTTC. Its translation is CASSFRGRGETQYF.